This TCR beta chain was obtained from a study of post-analysis software for immune sequencing data. Study results and limitations: About five TRBV segments, including TRBV5-6, TRBV5-1 and TRBV20-1, were more frequent in patients than controls.

Of note for this clonotype: No antigen is known for it.

Losses at the gene ends were 5 bases for V and 5 bases for J; bases not matched to a gene: 13. Germline V gene lookup returns CDR1 SEHNR and CDR2 FQNEAQ (reference sequence). The CDR3 totals 16 residues. Unique-molecular-identifier-tagged TCR beta cDNA libraries were used. From the PCR reads, TCRdb called clonotypes with MiXCR, one entry per CDR3 protein. Altogether 650,000 to 850,000 distinct CDR3 sequences are present, approximately 57% being singletons, with the ten largest covering over 4%. The origin of this receptor is a girl aged 5 to 17 with multiple sclerosis. The chain uses TRBV7-9 and TRBJ2-7; 9 bases map to TRBD2. Sequenced material: blood. As DNA, the CDR3 is TGTGCCAGCAGCGCCAGCGCGGGGGGGCCGAGCCACGAGCAGTACTTC. Encoded protein: CASSASAGGPSHEQYF.